A selection of T cell receptor beta chains follows, all from one sample in a study of long-term antiretroviral therapy in people with HIV. Repertoires were generated with immunoSEQ multiplex PCR, while TCRdb's copy carries only in-frame clones and drops some. The sample consists of about 16,000 clones, around 87% of them appearing once. The sample consisted of unsorted PBMCs, taken 0.7 years before starting antiretroviral therapy. The receptors shown here come from a man aged 50-59 years with HIV. Each CDR3 is given with its conserved first and last residue. The order of the fields is J gene, clone size, V gene, D gene, CDR3 DNA, CDR3 protein. D genes are given only for firm matches. Size tells how often a clone was seen (once, few, many) or the class of an expanded clone, and some rows leave it out.

TRBJ2-7 | . | TRBV27 | TRBD1 | TGTGCCAGCAGTCGTCCGGGACAGGTTTACTACGAGCAGTACTTC | CASSRPGQVYYEQYF
TRBJ2-5 | . | TRBV2 | . | TGTGCCAGCAATATAAATGCAGGAGAGACCCAGTACTTC | CASNINAGETQYF
TRBJ1-1 | . | TRBV6-6 | . | TGTGCCAGCAGTTATAGACAGGTTAACACTGAAGCTTTCTTT | CASSYRQVNTEAFF
TRBJ1-6 | . | TRBV6-6 | . | TGTGCCAGCAGTTGGTTCCCCTCAGGGAATTCACCCCTCCACTTT | CASSWFPSGNSPLHF
TRBJ1-5 | . | TRBV7-8 | . | TGTGCCAGCAGCTTAGTTCTCAGGTCGCGCAATCAGCCCCAGCATTTT | CASSLVLRSRNQPQHF
TRBJ2-7 | . | TRBV7-2 | . | TGTGCCAGCAGCTTAGAGGTGGGGTCCTACGAGCAGTACTTC | CASSLEVGSYEQYF
TRBJ2-7 | . | TRBV19 | . | TGTGCCAGTAGTGTCTCACCCACGCAGTACTACGAGCAGTACTTC | CASSVSPTQYYEQYF
TRBJ1-4 | . | TRBV11-2 | . | TGTGCCAGCAGCCCAACTGAGGGTTTAACTAATGAAAAACTGTTTTTT | CASSPTEGLTNEKLFF
TRBJ2-1 | . | TRBV10-3 | TRBD2 | TGTGCCATCAGAGGGACTAGCGGGAGATCCTACAATGAGCAGTTCTTC | CAIRGTSGRSYNEQFF
TRBJ1-4 | . | TRBV7-9 | . | TGTGCCAGCAGCCCGAACAGACGAACTAATGAAAAACTGTTTTTT | CASSPNRRTNEKLFF
TRBJ1-6 | . | TRBV14 | . | TGTGCCAGCAGCCAAGATATTGGTCGCCGGAGTAGGACTCCGCCGGGTTCACCCCTCCACTTT | CASSQDIGRRSRTPPGSPLHF
TRBJ1-4 | . | TRBV7-8 | . | TGTGCCAGCAGCCGACTGGGGGGGGGTGAAAAACTGTTTTTT | CASSRLGGGEKLFF
TRBJ2-3 | once | TRBV5-4 | . | TGTGCCAGCAGCTTGGGACAGGATACCACAGATACGCAGTATTTT | CASSLGQDTTDTQYF
TRBJ2-2 | . | TRBV10-1 | . | TGCGCCAGCAGCCCTCAGATGATCACCGGGGAGCTGTTTTTT | CASSPQMITGELFF
TRBJ1-3 | . | TRBV7-9 | . | TGTGCCAGCAGCTTAATGGCAGGGCCTGGAAACACCATATATTTT | CASSLMAGPGNTIYF
TRBJ2-7 | . | TRBV7-2 | . | TGTGCCAGCAGCCCACACCAACACGAGCAGTACTTC | CASSPHQHEQYF
TRBJ1-5 | . | TRBV6-5 | . | TGTGCCAGCAGACAGGGAATCAATCAGCCCCAGCATTTT | CASRQGINQPQHF
TRBJ2-2 | . | TRBV5-1 | . | TGCGCCAGCAGCCCGGATCACACCCTGAACACCGGGGAGCTGTTTTTT | CASSPDHTLNTGELFF
TRBJ2-2 | . | TRBV9 | . | TGTGCCAGCAGCGTAGGACTCACTGACACCGGGGAGCTGTTTTTT | CASSVGLTDTGELFF
TRBJ1-5 | . | TRBV19 | . | TGTGCCAGCCTGTTTTCCGGGGGTAGGGGCAATCAGCCCCAGCATTTT | CASLFSGGRGNQPQHF
TRBJ2-1 | . | TRBV5-4 | . | TGTGCCAGCAGCCCAACAACCAACTCCTACAATGAGCAGTTCTTC | CASSPTTNSYNEQFF
TRBJ2-3 | medium-sized | TRBV18 | TRBD2 | TGTGCCAGCTCCCGCACCGGACTAGCGGGGGGGTTTAGCACAGATACGCAGTATTTT | CASSRTGLAGGFSTDTQYF
TRBJ2-5 | . | TRBV5-1 | TRBD2 | TGCGCCAGCAGCTTCGCGGGGGGGCCCTCAGAGACCCAGTACTTC | CASSFAGGPSETQYF
TRBJ1-3 | . | TRBV6-1 | . | TGTGCCAGCAGCCTAGGACAGTACTCTGGAAACACCATATATTTT | CASSLGQYSGNTIYF
TRBJ2-2 | . | TRBV9 | . | TGTGCCAGCAGCGTAGAAGTGGGGACCGGGGAGCTGTTTTTT | CASSVEVGTGELFF
TRBJ2-7 | once | TRBV5-1 | . | TGCGCCAGCAGCCTGACGCCAACGGGAACCTCCTACGAGCAGTACTTC | CASSLTPTGTSYEQYF
TRBJ2-1 | . | TRBV11-3 | . | TGTGCCAGCTCTGGGGCAGGCTACAATGAGCAGTTCTTC | CASSGAGYNEQFF
TRBJ2-7 | . | TRBV29-1 | . | TGCAGCGTTGGGCCAAGGAGGGGCAACGAGCAGTACTTC | CSVGPRRGNEQYF
TRBJ1-2 | . | TRBV12-5 | TRBD1 | TGTGCTAGTGGTCGAACCGGACAGGGGACCTATGGCTACACCTTC | CASGRTGQGTYGYTF
TRBJ2-7 | . | TRBV7-2 | . | TGTGCCAGCACCAGATCCGGGACACCTCCGCGCTACGAGCAGTACTTC | CASTRSGTPPRYEQYF
TRBJ2-2 | . | TRBV29-1 | TRBD2 | TGCAGCGTTGTCCGTAGCGGGGCGAACACCGGGGAGCTGTTTTTT | CSVVRSGANTGELFF
TRBJ1-5 | . | TRBV18 | TRBD1 | TGTGCCAGCTCCACACAGGGGATTATCAATCAGCCCCAGCATTTT | CASSTQGIINQPQHF
TRBJ2-1 | . | TRBV19 | . | TGTGCCAGTAGTACTCCGACACAATACCTCATCGGTGGTGAGCAGTTCTTC | CASSTPTQYLIGGEQFF
TRBJ2-5 | . | TRBV5-1 | TRBD1 | TGCGCCAGCAGCTTCCTAGGGACAGCCGAAGAGACCCAGTACTTC | CASSFLGTAEETQYF
TRBJ2-1 | . | TRBV4-2 | . | TGTGCCAGCAGCCAAGAACCTGGAGGCCGGGGCAATGAGCAGTTCTTC | CASSQEPGGRGNEQFF
TRBJ1-3 | . | TRBV19 | . | TGTGCCAGTACCGAGTATGGAAACACCATATATTTT | CASTEYGNTIYF
TRBJ2-3 | . | TRBV5-4 | TRBD2 | TGTGCCAGGTCGAGCGGGGGGCGGACAGATACGCAGTATTTT | CARSSGGRTDTQYF
TRBJ2-3 | . | TRBV5-1 | . | TGCGCCAGCACAGAGTTAGCCACAGATACGCAGTATTTT | CASTELATDTQYF
TRBJ2-7 | . | TRBV10-3 | . | TGTGCCATCAGTGAACACTACGAGCAGTACTTC | CAISEHYEQYF
TRBJ2-3 | . | TRBV5-1 | . | TGCGCCAGCAGCCTGATGACGATCGCAGATACGCAGTATTTT | CASSLMTIADTQYF
TRBJ1-5 | . | TRBV18 | TRBD1 | TGTGCCAGCTCAACAATTGGGACAGGAGAACAGCCCCAGCATTTT | CASSTIGTGEQPQHF
TRBJ1-5 | . | TRBV28 | . | TGTGCCGCTGAGACGGGTAGCGGCAATCAGCCCCAGCATTTT | CAAETGSGNQPQHF
TRBJ2-3 | . | TRBV7-3 | . | TGTGCCAGCAGCTTAATGCCCTCAGATACGCAGTATTTT | CASSLMPSDTQYF
TRBJ2-7 | . | TRBV28 | . | TGTGCCAGCAGTTTGGCAGGGTCTGGAGAGCAGTACTTC | CASSLAGSGEQYF
TRBJ1-1 | . | TRBV5-1 | . | TGCGCCAGCAGCATTAACCGGGGACGCGGAGCTTTCTTT | CASSINRGRGAFF
TRBJ1-3 | . | TRBV4-1 | . | TGCGCCAGCAGCCAAGAGGCGACTCCGAGAAACACCATATATTTT | CASSQEATPRNTIYF
TRBJ2-7 | . | TRBV10-3 | TRBD1 | TGTGCCAGCCAGACAGGGTATAACGAGCAGTACTTC | CASQTGYNEQYF
TRBJ2-7 | . | TRBV6-1 | . | TGTGCCAGCAGTGTCGGCAGAACCTACGAGCAGTACTTC | CASSVGRTYEQYF
TRBJ1-3 | once | TRBV5-6 | . | TGTGCCAGCAGCTGGGGGATTGGGGGTGGAAACACCATATATTTT | CASSWGIGGGNTIYF
TRBJ1-5 | . | TRBV6-6 | . | TGTGCCAGCAGTCTCCACGGGACGGCCGGGGAGCCCCAGCATTTT | CASSLHGTAGEPQHF
TRBJ1-5 | . | TRBV10-2 | . | TGCGCCAGCAGAGGGGTCGGGGGTTTTCAGCCCCAGCATTTT | CASRGVGGFQPQHF
TRBJ1-5 | . | TRBV4-1 | TRBD1 | TGCGCCAGCAGCCTTCGGACAGGCTTAAGCAATCAGCCCCAGCATTTT | CASSLRTGLSNQPQHF
TRBJ1-2 | once | TRBV6-1 | . | TGTGCCAGCAGGGACCCTGGATTCTATGGCTACACCTTC | CASRDPGFYGYTF
TRBJ2-7 | . | TRBV6-6 | TRBD1 | TGTGCCAGCAGTTCGACAGGGACATCCGAGCAGTACTTC | CASSSTGTSEQYF
TRBJ2-2 | . | TRBV18 | . | TGTGCCAGCTCACCAGTCGCGGGGGCCCACACCGGGGAGCTGTTTTTT | CASSPVAGAHTGELFF
TRBJ2-7 | . | TRBV6-1 | . | TGTGCCAGCAGTGATCACGGACAGTCCCACGAGCAGTACTTC | CASSDHGQSHEQYF
TRBJ2-6 | . | TRBV18 | . | TGTGCCAGCTCACCAACTGGGGCCAACGTCCTGACTTTC | CASSPTGANVLTF
TRBJ2-3 | . | TRBV5-1 | . | TGCGCCAGCACCCAAGCGGCAGGGGTGGATACGCAGTATTTT | CASTQAAGVDTQYF
TRBJ1-1 | . | TRBV5-1 | . | TGCGCCAGCAGCGGGGGAACAGGGTTCACTGAAGCTTTCTTT | CASSGGTGFTEAFF
TRBJ2-2 | . | TRBV5-5 | . | TGTGCCAGCAGCTTGCCAGACCGGGAGCTGTTTTTT | CASSLPDRELFF